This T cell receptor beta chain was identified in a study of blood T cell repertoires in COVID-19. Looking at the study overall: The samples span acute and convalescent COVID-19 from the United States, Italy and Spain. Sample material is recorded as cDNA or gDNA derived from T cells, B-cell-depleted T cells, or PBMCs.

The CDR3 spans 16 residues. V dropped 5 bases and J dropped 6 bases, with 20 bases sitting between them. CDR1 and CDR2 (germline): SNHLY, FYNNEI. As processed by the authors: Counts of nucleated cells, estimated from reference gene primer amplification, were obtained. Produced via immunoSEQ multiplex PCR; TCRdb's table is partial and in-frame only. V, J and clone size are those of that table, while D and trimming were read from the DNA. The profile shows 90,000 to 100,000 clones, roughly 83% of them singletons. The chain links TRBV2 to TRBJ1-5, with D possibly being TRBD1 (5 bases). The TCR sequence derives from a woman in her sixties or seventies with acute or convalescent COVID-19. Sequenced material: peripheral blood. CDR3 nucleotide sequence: TGTGCCAGCAGTAAAGAGGGGCCATCCCAAGGTCAGCCCCAGCATTTT. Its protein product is CASSKEGPSQGQPQHF.